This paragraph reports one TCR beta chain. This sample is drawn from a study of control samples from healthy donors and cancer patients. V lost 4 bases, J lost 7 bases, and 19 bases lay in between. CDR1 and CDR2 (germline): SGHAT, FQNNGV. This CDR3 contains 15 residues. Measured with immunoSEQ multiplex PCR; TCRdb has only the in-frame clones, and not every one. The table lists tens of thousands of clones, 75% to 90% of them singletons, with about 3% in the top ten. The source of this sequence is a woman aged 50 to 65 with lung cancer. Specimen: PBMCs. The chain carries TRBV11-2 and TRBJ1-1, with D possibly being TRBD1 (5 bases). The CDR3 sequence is CASSSTGPRAGEAFF. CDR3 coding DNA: TGTGCCAGCAGCTCTACGGGACCCCGAGCGGGTGAAGCTTTCTTT.